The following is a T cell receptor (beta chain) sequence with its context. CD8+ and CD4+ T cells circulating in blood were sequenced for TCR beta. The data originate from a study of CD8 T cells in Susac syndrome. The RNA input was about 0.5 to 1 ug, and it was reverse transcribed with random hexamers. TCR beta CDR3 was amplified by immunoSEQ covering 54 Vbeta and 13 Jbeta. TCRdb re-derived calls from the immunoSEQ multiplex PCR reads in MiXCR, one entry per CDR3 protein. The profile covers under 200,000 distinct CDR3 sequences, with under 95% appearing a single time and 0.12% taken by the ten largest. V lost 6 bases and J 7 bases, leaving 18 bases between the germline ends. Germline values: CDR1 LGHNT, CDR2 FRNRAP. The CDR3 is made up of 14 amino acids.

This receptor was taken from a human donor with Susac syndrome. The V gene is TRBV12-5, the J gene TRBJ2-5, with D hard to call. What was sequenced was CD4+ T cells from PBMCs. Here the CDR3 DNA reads TGTGCTAGTGGCGCCGCGGTAGCTGGAGCGACCCAGTACTTC. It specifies CASGAAVAGATQYF.